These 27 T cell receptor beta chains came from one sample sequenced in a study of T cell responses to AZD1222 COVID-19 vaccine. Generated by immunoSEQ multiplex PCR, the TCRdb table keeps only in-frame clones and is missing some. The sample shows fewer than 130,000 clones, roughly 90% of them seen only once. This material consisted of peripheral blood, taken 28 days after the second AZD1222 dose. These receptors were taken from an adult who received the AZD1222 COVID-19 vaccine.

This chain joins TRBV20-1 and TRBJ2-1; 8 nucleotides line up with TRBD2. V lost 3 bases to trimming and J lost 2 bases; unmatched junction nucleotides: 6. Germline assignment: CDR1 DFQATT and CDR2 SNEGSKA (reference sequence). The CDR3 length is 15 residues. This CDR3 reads CSASDGRAAYNEQFF. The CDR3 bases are TGCAGTGCTAGTGACGGGAGGGCCGCCTACAATGAGCAGTTCTTC.

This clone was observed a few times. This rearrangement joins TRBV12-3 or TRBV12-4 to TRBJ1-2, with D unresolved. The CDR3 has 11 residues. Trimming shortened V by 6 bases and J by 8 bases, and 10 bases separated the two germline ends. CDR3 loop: CASSSQRGYTF. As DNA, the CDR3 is TGTGCCAGCAGCTCCCAGCGGGGCTACACCTTC.

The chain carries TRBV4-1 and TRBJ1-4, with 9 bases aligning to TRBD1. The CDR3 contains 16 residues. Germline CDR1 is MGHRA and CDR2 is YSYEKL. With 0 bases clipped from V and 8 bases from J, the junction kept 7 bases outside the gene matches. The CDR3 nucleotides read TGCGCCAGCAGCCAAGATCAGGACAGGGGTAGCGAAAAACTGTTTTTT. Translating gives CASSQDQDRGSEKLFF.

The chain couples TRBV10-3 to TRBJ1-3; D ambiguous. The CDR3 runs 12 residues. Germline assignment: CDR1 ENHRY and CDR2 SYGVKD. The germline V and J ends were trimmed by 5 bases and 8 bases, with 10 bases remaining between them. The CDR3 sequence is CAISYLSHTIYF. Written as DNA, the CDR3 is TGTGCCATCAGTTATTTGAGCCACACCATATATTTT.

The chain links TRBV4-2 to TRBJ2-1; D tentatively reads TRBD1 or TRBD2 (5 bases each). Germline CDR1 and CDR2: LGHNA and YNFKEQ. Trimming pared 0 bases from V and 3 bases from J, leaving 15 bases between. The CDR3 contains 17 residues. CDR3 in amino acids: CASSQDSGTADYNEQFF. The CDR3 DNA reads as TGTGCCAGCAGCCAAGATTCAGGGACGGCGGACTACAATGAGCAGTTCTTC.

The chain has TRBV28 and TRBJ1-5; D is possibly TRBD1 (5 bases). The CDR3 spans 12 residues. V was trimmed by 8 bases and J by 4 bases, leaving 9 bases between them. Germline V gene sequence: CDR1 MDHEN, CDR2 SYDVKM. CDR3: CASHGGNQPQHF. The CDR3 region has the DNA TGTGCCAGCCACGGGGGAAATCAGCCCCAGCATTTT.

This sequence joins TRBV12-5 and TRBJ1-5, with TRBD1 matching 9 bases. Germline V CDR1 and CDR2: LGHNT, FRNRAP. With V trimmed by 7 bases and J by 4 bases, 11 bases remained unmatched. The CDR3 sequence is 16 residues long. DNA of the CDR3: TGTGCTAGTGACCAAACCCCCGGACAGGGGAATCAGCCCCAGCATTTT. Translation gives CASDQTPGQGNQPQHF.

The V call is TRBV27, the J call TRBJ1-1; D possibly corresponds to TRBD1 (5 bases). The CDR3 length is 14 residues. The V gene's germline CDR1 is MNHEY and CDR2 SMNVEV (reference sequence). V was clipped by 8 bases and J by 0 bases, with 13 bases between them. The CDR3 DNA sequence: TGTGCCAGCGGCCCTGGACACATGAACACTGAAGCTTTCTTT. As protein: CASGPGHMNTEAFF.

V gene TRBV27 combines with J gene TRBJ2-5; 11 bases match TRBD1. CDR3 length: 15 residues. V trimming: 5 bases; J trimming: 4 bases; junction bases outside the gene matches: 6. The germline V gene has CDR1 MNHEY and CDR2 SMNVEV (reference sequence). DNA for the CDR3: TGTGCCAGCAGTCGAGCCGGGACAGGGGGAGAGACCCAGTACTTC. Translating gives CASSRAGTGGETQYF.

The CDR3 reads CASSGSGASPTDTQYF. CDR3 coding DNA: TGTGCCAGCAGTGGATCAGGAGCGAGTCCCACAGATACGCAGTATTTT. The genes are TRBV6-1 and TRBJ2-3; D gene uncertain. V was shortened by 4 bases and J by 2 bases, with 16 bases between the two germline ends. The CDR3 has 16 amino acids. Germline V lookup: CDR1 MNHNS, CDR2 SASEGT.

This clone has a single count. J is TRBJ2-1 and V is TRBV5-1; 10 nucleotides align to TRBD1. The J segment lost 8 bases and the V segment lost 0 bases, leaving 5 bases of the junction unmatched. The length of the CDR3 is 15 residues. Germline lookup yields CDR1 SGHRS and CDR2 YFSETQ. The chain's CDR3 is CASSLAGTGVHEQFF. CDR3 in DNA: TGCGCCAGCAGCTTGGCCGGGACAGGGGTCCATGAGCAGTTCTTC.

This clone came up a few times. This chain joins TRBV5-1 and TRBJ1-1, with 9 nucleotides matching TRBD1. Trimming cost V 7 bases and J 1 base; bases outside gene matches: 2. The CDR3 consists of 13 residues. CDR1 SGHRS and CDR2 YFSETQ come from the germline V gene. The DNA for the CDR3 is TGCGCCAGCTCGGGACAGGGGAACACTGAAGCTTTCTTT. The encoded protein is CASSGQGNTEAFF.

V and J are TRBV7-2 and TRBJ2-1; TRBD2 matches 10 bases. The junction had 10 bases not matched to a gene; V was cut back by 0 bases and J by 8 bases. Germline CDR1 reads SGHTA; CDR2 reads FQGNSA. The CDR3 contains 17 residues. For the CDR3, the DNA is TGTGCCAGCAGCTTAGCGATCAGCGGGGGGGCTATGGATGAGCAGTTCTTC. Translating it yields CASSLAISGGAMDEQFF.

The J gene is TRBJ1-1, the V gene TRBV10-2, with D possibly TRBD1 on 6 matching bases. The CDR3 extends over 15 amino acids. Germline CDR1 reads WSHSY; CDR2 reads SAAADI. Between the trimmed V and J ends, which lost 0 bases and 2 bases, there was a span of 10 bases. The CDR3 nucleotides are TGCGCCAGCAGTGAGTCGACGGGGGGCAACACTGAAGCTTTCTTT. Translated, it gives CASSESTGGNTEAFF.

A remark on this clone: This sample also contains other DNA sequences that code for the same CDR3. The CDR3 sequence is CASSPRTDQPQHF. CDR3 DNA sequence: TGTGCCAGCTCACCACGGACCGATCAGCCCCAGCATTTT. V is TRBV18 and J is TRBJ1-5; D is undetermined. The CDR3 has 13 amino acids. V was trimmed by 1 base and J by 5 bases, leaving 6 bases between them. Germline loops: CDR1 KGHSH, CDR2 LQKENI.

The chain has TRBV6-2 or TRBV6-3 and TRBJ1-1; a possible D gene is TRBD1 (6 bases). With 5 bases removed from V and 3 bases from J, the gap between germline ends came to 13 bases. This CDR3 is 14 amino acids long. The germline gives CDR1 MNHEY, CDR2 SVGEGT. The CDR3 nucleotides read TGTGCCAGCAGTCGCGAGGGGGGATACACTGAAGCTTTCTTT. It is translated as CASSREGGYTEAFF.

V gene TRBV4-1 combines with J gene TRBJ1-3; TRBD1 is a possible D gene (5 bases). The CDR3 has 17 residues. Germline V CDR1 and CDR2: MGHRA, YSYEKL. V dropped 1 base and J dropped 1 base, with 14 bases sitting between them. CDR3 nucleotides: TGCGCCAGCAGCCAAGGGTCAGGGTTTGGGTCTGGAAACACCATATATTTT. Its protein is CASSQGSGFGSGNTIYF.

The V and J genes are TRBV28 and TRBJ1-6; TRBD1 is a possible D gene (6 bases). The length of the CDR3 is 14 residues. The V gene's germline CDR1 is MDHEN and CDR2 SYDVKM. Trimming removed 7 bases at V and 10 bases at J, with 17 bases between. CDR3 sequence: CASILQGRASPLHF. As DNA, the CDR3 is TGTGCCAGCATTCTACAGGGAAGGGCGTCACCCCTCCACTTT.

CDR3 DNA: TGTGCCATCAGTGAGTCGTCGGCGGATACGCAGTATTTT. It translates to CAISESSADTQYF. The chain recombines TRBV10-3 with TRBJ2-3; D is unresolved. V was cut by 0 bases and J by 6 bases, with 7 bases left in between. The CDR3 runs to 13 residues. CDR1 ENHRY and CDR2 SYGVKD come from the germline V gene.

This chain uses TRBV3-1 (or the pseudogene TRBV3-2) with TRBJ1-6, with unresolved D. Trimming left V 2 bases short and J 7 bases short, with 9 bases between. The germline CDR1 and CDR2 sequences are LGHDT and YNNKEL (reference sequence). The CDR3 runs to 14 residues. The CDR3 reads CASSQWAGNSPLHF. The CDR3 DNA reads TGTGCCAGCAGCCAATGGGCAGGAAATTCACCCCTCCACTTT.

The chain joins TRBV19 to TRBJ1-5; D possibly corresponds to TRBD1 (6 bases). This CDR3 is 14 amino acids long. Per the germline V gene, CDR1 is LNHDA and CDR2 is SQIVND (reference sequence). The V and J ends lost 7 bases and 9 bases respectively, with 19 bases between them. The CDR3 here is CASTLNRDQGPQHF. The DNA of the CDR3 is TGTGCCAGTACCCTTAACAGGGATCAAGGGCCCCAGCATTTT.

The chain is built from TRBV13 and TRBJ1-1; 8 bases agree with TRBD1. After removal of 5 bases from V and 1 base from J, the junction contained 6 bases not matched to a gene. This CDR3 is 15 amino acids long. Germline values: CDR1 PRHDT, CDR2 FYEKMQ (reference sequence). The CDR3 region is CASSLRTGWNTEAFF. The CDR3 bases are TGTGCCAGCAGCCTAAGGACAGGGTGGAACACTGAAGCTTTCTTT. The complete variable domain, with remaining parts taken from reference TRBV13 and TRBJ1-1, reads AAGVIQSPRHLIKEKRETATLKCYPIPRHDTVYWYQQGPGQDPQFLISFYEKMQSDKGSIPDRFSAQQFSDYHSELNMSSLELGDSALYFCASSLRTGWNTEAFFGQGTRLTVV.

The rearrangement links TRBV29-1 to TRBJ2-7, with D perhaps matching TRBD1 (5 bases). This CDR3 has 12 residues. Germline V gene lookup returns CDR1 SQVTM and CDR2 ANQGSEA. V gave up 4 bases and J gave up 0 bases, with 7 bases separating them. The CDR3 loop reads CSVGTGSYEQYF. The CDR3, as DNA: TGCAGCGTTGGTACAGGCTCCTACGAGCAGTACTTC.

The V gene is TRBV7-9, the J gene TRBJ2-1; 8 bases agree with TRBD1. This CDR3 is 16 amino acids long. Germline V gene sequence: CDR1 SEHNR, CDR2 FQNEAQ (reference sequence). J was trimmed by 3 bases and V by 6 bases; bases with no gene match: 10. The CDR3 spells CASSWGAGGLYNEQFF. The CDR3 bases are TGTGCCAGCAGTTGGGGGGCAGGGGGCCTCTACAATGAGCAGTTCTTC.

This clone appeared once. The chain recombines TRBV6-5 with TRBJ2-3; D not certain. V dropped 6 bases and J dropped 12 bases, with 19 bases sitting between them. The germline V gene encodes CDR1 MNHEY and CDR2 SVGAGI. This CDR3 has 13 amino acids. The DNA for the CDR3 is TGTGCCAGCAGGTCGACGTGGGCAGCCTCTCAGTATTTT. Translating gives CASRSTWAASQYF.

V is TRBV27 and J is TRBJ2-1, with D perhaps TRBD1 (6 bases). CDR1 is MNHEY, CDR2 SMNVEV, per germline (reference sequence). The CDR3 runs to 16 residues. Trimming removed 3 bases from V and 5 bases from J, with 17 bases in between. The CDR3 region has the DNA TGTGCCAGCAGTTTGCATCATCAGGGGCTAAACAATGAGCAGTTCTTC. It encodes CASSLHHQGLNNEQFF.

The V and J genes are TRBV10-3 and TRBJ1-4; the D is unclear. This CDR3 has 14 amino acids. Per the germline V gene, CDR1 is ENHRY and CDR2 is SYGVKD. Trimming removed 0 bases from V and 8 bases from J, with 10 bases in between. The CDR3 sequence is CAISESWIREKLFF. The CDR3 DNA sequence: TGTGCCATCAGTGAGTCCTGGATCAGGGAAAAACTGTTTTTT.